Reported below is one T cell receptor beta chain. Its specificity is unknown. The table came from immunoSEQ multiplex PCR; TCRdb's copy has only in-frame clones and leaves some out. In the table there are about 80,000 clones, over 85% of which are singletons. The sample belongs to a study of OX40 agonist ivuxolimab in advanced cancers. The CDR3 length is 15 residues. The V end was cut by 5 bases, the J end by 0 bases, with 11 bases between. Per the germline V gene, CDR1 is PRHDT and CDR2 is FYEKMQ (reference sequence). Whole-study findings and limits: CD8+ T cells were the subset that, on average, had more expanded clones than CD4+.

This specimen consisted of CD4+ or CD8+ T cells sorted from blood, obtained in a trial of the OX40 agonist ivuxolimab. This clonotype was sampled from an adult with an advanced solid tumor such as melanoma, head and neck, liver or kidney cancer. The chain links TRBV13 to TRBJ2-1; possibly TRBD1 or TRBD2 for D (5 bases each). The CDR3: CASSPPGGSYNEQFF. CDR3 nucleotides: TGTGCCAGCAGCCCACCTGGGGGCTCCTACAATGAGCAGTTCTTC. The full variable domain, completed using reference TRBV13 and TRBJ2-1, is AAGVIQSPRHLIKEKRETATLKCYPIPRHDTVYWYQQGPGQDPQFLISFYEKMQSDKGSIPDRFSAQQFSDYHSELNMSSLELGDSALYFCASSPPGGSYNEQFFGPGTRLTVL.